A single T cell receptor beta chain is shown here with its context. Its specificity is not known. The sample is drawn from a study of CD8 T cells in Susac syndrome. Random hexamers served to reverse transcribe roughly 0.5 to 1 ug RNA. With immunoSEQ multiplex PCR, TCR beta CDR3 was amplified across 54 Vbeta and 13 Jbeta. TCRdb re-called the immunoSEQ multiplex PCR reads with MiXCR, one entry per CDR3 protein. The sample gives 100,000 to 150,000 distinct CDR3 sequences, 90% to 95% of which show up once; more than 0.095% is in the top ten. The authors carried out high-throughput sequencing of TCR beta. They applied it to CD8+ and CD4+ T cells obtained from blood. Controls matched for age and sex were healthy donors. This CDR3 region has 16 residues. CDR1 is SEHNR and CDR2 is FQNEAQ in the germline V gene (reference sequence). The V end lost 5 bases, the J end lost 2 bases, and 16 bases lay between the germline ends.

Study results and limitations: As the study acknowledged, the number of individuals who were part of its TCR sequencing and HLA analysis was relatively small.

The chain recombines TRBV7-9 with TRBJ2-1; no clear D. The sequence came from a human donor in good health. The sequenced sample consisted of CD4+ T cells from PBMCs. The CDR3 loop reads CASSPAGVFTYNEQFF. CDR3 DNA: TGTGCCAGCAGCCCAGCTGGCGTCTTCACCTACAATGAGCAGTTCTTC.